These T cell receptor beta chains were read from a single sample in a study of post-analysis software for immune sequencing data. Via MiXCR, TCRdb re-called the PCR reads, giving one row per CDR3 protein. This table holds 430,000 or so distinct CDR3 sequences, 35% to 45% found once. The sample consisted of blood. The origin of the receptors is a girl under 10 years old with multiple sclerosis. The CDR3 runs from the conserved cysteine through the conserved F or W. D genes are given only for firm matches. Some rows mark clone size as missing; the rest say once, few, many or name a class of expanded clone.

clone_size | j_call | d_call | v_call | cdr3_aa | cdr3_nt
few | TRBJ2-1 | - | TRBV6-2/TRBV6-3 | CASRPQGSYNEQFF | TGTGCCAGCAGACCCCAGGGCTCCTACAATGAGCAGTTCTTC
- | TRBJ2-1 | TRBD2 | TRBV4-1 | CASSLLGLAGGPSSYNEQFF | TGCGCCAGCAGCCTGCTAGGACTAGCGGGGGGGCCTTCCTCCTACAATGAGCAGTTCTTC
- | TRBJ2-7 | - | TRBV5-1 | CASSLEGGSPPYEQYF | TGCGCCAGCAGCTTGGAGGGTGGCAGCCCTCCCTACGAGCAGTACTTC
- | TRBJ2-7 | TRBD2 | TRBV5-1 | CASSIGSGNYEQYF | TGCGCCAGCAGCATCGGGAGCGGGAACTACGAGCAGTACTTC
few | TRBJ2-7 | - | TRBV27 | CASLPTIGGGSSYEQYF | TGTGCCAGCTTGCCCACAATCGGAGGGGGCAGCTCCTACGAGCAGTACTTC
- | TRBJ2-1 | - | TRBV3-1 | CASSQDRRGPKRNEQFF | TGTGCCAGCAGCCAAGACAGGCGGGGGCCAAAAAGAAATGAGCAGTTCTTC
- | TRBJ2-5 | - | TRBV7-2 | CASSFGTRSFKYF | TGTGCCAGCAGCTTTGGCACCCGTTCCTTTAAGTACTTC
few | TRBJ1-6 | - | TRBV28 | CASSLSGLSPLHF | TGTGCCAGCAGTTTGAGTGGGCTGTCACCCCTCCACTTT
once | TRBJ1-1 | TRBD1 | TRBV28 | CASSHPWGRQGVERNTEAFF | TGTGCCAGCAGCCATCCGTGGGGTCGACAGGGGGTAGAAAGGAACACTGAAGCTTTCTTT
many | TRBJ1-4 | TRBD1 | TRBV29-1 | CSVGQGGEKLFF | TGCAGCGTTGGACAGGGGGGCGAAAAACTGTTTTTT
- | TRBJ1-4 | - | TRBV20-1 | CSARDRSKLFF | TGCAGTGCCCGAGACCGAAGCAAACTGTTTTTT
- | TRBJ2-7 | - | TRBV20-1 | CSAATGTLFYEQYF | TGCAGTGCTGCCACCGGGACGTTATTCTACGAGCAGTACTTC
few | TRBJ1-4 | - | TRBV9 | CASSVRGGAGNEKLFF | TGTGCCAGCAGCGTAAGAGGAGGGGCCGGTAATGAAAAACTGTTTTTT
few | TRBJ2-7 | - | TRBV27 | CASSPTGTYYEQYF | TGTGCCAGCAGTCCGACCGGGACCTACTACGAGCAGTACTTC
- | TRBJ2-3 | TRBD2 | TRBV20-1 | CSARARGGEDTQYF | TGCAGTGCTAGAGCCCGCGGGGGAGAAGATACGCAGTATTTT
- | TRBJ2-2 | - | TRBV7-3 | CASSFVPPDTGERFF | TGTGCCAGCAGCTTCGTTCCTCCTGACACCGGGGAGCGGTTTTTT
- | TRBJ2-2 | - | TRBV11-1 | CASSLTHYTSGLLTRETGELFF | TGTGCCAGCAGCTTAACCCACTACACCTCGGGATTGCTGACTAGGGAGACCGGGGAGCTGTTTTTT
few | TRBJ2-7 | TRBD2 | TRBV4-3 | CASSQEASGSYEQYF | TGCGCCAGCAGCCAAGAGGCTAGCGGGAGCTACGAGCAGTACTTC
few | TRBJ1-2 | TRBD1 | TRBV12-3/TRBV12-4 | CASSSHVTGGGGYTF | TGTGCCAGCAGCTCCCATGTAACAGGGGGCGGAGGCTACACCTTC
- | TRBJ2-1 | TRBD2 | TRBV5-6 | CASSLRSGLAWNSYNEQFF | TGTGCCAGCAGCTTGAGGTCGGGACTAGCATGGAACTCCTACAATGAGCAGTTCTTC
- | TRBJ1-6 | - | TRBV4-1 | CASSQVEPGIDPNSPLHF | TGCGCCAGCAGCCAAGTGGAACCCGGAATTGATCCTAATTCACCCCTCCACTTT
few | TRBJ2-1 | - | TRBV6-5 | CASRSRSGEQFF | TGTGCCAGCAGGTCTAGGTCGGGTGAGCAGTTCTTC
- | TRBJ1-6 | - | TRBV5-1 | CASSLVRDLALHF | TGCGCCAGCAGCTTGGTTCGGGATTTAGCCCTCCACTTT
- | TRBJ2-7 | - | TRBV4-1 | CASSQEGRFSYEQYF | TGCGCCAGCAGCCAAGAAGGTAGATTCTCCTACGAGCAGTACTTC
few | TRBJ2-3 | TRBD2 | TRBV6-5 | CASSYSTSMTDTQYF | TGTGCCAGCAGTTATTCGACTAGCATGACAGATACGCAGTATTTT
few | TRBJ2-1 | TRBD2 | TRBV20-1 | CSARVNGRAWNEQFF | TGCAGTGCTAGAGTCAACGGGAGGGCCTGGAATGAGCAGTTCTTC
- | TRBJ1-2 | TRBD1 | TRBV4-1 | CASSQEGVRTGHYGYTF | TGCGCCAGCAGCCAAGAAGGGGTCAGGACAGGGCACTATGGCTACACCTTC
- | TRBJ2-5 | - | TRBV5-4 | CASSLAYAGETQYF | TGTGCCAGCAGCTTGGCGTACGCCGGCGAGACCCAGTACTTC
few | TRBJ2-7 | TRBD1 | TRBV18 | CASSPTGTGGHEQYF | TGTGCCAGCTCACCAACCGGGACAGGGGGCCACGAGCAGTACTTC
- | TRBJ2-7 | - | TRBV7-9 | CASSRDSTYEQYF | TGTGCCAGCAGCAGGGACTCTACCTACGAGCAGTACTTC